The source of this T cell receptor beta chain is a study of blood T cell repertoires in COVID-19. Study overall: The cDNA or gDNA used as material had been derived from T cells, B-cell-depleted T cells, or PBMCs.

Some clones are missing from TCRdb's copy, which holds only in-frame ones; the method was immunoSEQ multiplex PCR. The sample consists of 200,000 to 250,000 clones, around 84% of them appearing once. The TCR sequence derives from a man aged 40-49 years with acute or convalescent COVID-19. Material: peripheral blood.

CDR3 bases: TGTGCCAGCAGCTTAGGAACGTCAGGCTCTTATGGCTACACCTTC. Protein sequence: CASSLGTSGSYGYTF. V is TRBV7-2 and J is TRBJ1-2; D is uncertain. The germline gives CDR1 SGHTA, CDR2 FQGNSA. The CDR3 length is 15 residues. V was pared by 1 base and J by 5 bases, with 14 bases between.